The 10 T cell receptor beta chains in this list originate from one sample, sequenced in a study of blood T cell repertoires in COVID-19. The protocol was immunoSEQ multiplex PCR, while the TCRdb copy is restricted to in-frame clones and leaves out a portion. The table includes some 300,000 clones, 85% to 90% detected once. What was sequenced was peripheral blood. The receptors originated from a woman between 40 and 50 years old with COVID-19, enrolled during active disease.

This chain uses TRBV6-5 with TRBJ2-6; D perhaps matches TRBD1 (5 bases). The CDR3 sequence is 15 residues long. Deletions cut 7 bases from V and 0 bases from J, with 10 bases between. Germline V CDR1 and CDR2: MNHEY, SVGAGI. The CDR3 here is CASTRRGSGANVLTF. The CDR3 DNA reads as TGTGCCAGCACCCGAAGGGGCTCTGGGGCCAACGTCCTGACTTTC.

This clone occurred once. The gene calls are TRBV3-1 (or the pseudogene TRBV3-2) and TRBJ2-7; 10 nucleotides line up with TRBD2. The germline gives CDR1 LGHDT, CDR2 YNNKEL (reference sequence). Trimming took 2 bases from V and 5 from J; bases not matched to a gene: 9. The length of the CDR3 is 16 residues. CDR3 sequence: CASSQRRLAGDHEQYF. In nucleotides, the CDR3 is TGTGCCAGCAGCCAAAGGAGGCTAGCGGGAGACCACGAGCAGTACTTC.

V usage is TRBV3-1 (or the pseudogene TRBV3-2) and J usage is TRBJ2-7, with 8 bases matching TRBD1. CDR3 size: 13 residues. The germline V gene has CDR1 LGHDT and CDR2 YNNKEL (reference sequence). The J segment lost 5 bases and the V segment lost 6 bases, leaving 6 bases of the junction unmatched. In nucleotides, the CDR3 is TGTGCCAGCAGGCTCGGACAGGGCGACGAGCAGTACTTC. Amino acid sequence: CASRLGQGDEQYF.

J is TRBJ2-3 and V is TRBV5-4, with 7 bases aligning to TRBD1. This CDR3 comprises 16 residues. The V gene end was trimmed by 3 bases and the J gene end by 3 bases; junction bases not matched to a gene: 10. Per the germline V gene, CDR1 is SGHNT and CDR2 is YYREEE (reference sequence). CDR3 DNA: TGTGCCAGCAGCTCGGGTCAGGACAGGTTAACAGATACGCAGTATTTT. It encodes CASSSGQDRLTDTQYF.

The V and J genes are TRBV7-2 and TRBJ2-7; tentative D call: TRBD1 (5 bases). The germline V gene encodes CDR1 SGHTA and CDR2 FQGNSA. Trimming left V 2 bases short and J 6 bases short, with 17 bases between. CDR3 length equals 15 residues. The CDR3 here is CASSLLQASVGEQYF. The CDR3 DNA reads TGTGCCAGCAGCTTATTACAGGCTTCGGTCGGCGAGCAGTACTTC. Full variable domain (outside the CDR3, taken from reference TRBV7-2 and TRBJ2-7): GAGVSQSPSNKVTEKGKDVELRCDPISGHTALYWYRQSLGQGLEFLIYFQGNSAPDKSGLPSDRFSAERTGGSVSTLTIQRTQQEDSAVYLCASSLLQASVGEQYFGPGTRLTVT.

Comments on this clone: Other DNA sequences in the same sample also yield this CDR3. The genes are TRBV11-2 and TRBJ1-1, with D possibly TRBD1 on 5 matching bases. Per germline, CDR1 SGHAT and CDR2 FQNNGV. V lost 6 bases to trimming and J lost 2 bases, with 7 bases between them. The CDR3 covers 12 residues. This CDR3 reads CASRGGNTEAFF. The CDR3 coding sequence is TGTGCCAGCAGGGGGGGAAACACTGAAGCTTTCTTT.

DNA of the CDR3: TGTGCCAGCAGCTTCCCTCCCTACGAGCAGTACTTC. This translates into CASSFPPYEQYF. J is TRBJ2-7 and V is TRBV7-2, with D unresolved. The germline V gene has CDR1 SGHTA and CDR2 FQGNSA. V was clipped by 3 bases and J by 2 bases, with 5 bases between them. This CDR3 contains 12 residues.

The V gene is TRBV7-3, the J gene TRBJ2-1, with 8 bases lining up with TRBD2. CDR3 size: 14 residues. Trimming took 5 bases from V and 7 from J; bases not matched to a gene: 7. Germline V gene sequence: CDR1 SGHTA, CDR2 FQGTGA. This CDR3 is CASSTGTSTNEQFF. The CDR3 nucleotides read TGTGCCAGCAGCACTGGGACTAGTACAAATGAGCAGTTCTTC.

Concerning this clone: Different DNA sequences within this sample yield the same CDR3. The rearrangement links TRBV30 to TRBJ1-5; TRBD1 might be the D (5 bases). Trimming stripped 2 bases from V and 7 bases from J, with 21 bases between. Germline-derived CDR1 and CDR2 are GTSNPN and SVGIG (reference sequence). The CDR3 consists of 16 residues. The CDR3 DNA follows: TGTGCCTGGAGTACGGACGGGGTGGGGGGTGGACAGCCCCAGCATTTT. Translated: CAWSTDGVGGGQPQHF.

In regard to this clone: Distinct nucleotide sequences in the sample also encode this CDR3. For the CDR3, the DNA is TGTGCCAGTAGTATCGCAGGGACCTACGAGCAGTACTTC. Its translation is CASSIAGTYEQYF. J is TRBJ2-7 and V is TRBV19; D might be TRBD1 (5 bases). CDR1 and CDR2 from the germline V gene are LNHDA and SQIVND (reference sequence). The CDR3 is 13 residues long. V dropped 3 bases and J dropped 2 bases, with 8 bases sitting between them.